This TCR beta chain appears in the sequencing data of a study of blood T cell repertoires in COVID-19. As for the study in general: Specimens from acute and convalescent COVID-19 originated in the United States, Italy and Spain.

This CDR3 comprises 17 residues. Trimming took 2 bases from V and 1 from J, leaving 14 bases between them. The germline V gene encodes CDR1 SNHLY and CDR2 FYNNEI. Sequencing used immunoSEQ multiplex PCR; TCRdb keeps in-frame clones, though not all of them. The top ten hold around 4.5% of the sample, which has about 440,000 clones, around 88% seen once. The sequence was collected from a woman in her 30s with acute or convalescent COVID-19. Sequencing was done on a sample of peripheral blood. The V gene is TRBV2, the J gene TRBJ2-2; D might be TRBD2 (6 bases). CDR3: CASSETRAGRNTGELFF. The DNA for the CDR3 is TGTGCCAGCAGTGAAACTCGGGCGGGGCGGAACACCGGGGAGCTGTTTTTT.